These 11 T cell receptor beta chains were all obtained from the same sample, sequenced in a study of T-cell reconstitution after alpha-beta-depleted transplantation in children. Unique molecular identifiers were incorporated during preparation of the TCRbeta library. Using its own MiXCR run on the PCR reads, TCRdb lists one record per CDR3 protein. The table lists 250,000 to 400,000 distinct CDR3 sequences, around 20% of them singletons. Sequenced material: PBMCs, mostly from graft donor cells, taken 180 days after TCRalphabeta/CD19-depleted stem cell transplant. The receptors come from a male patient between 10 and 17 years old who had a stem cell transplant for acute lymphoblastic leukemia, so the T cells may come from the graft donor.

This clonotype was detected only a few times. The rearrangement joins TRBV27 to TRBJ2-5; the D gene is possibly TRBD2 (6 bases). CDR1 is MNHEY, CDR2 SMNVEV, per germline (reference sequence). Between the trimmed V and J ends, which lost 0 bases and 2 bases, there was a span of 16 bases. CDR3 length equals 17 residues. The CDR3: CASSLSIRDGGQETQYF. CDR3 DNA: TGTGCCAGCAGTTTATCGATCCGGGACGGGGGTCAAGAGACCCAGTACTTC.

This clonotype was seen more than once but under ten times. V gene TRBV5-1 combines with J gene TRBJ2-3; TRBD1 matches at 7 bases. Per the germline V gene, CDR1 is SGHRS and CDR2 is YFSETQ. The CDR3 runs to 17 residues. J was trimmed by 3 bases and V by 4 bases; bases with no gene match: 14. CDR3 in DNA: TGCGCCAGCAGCATTTCTACAGGGGTGTTTAATACAGATACGCAGTATTTT. Protein: CASSISTGVFNTDTQYF. The full variable domain, with the rest looked up from reference TRBV5-1 and TRBJ2-3, is KAGVTQTPRYLIKTRGQQVTLSCSPISGHRSVSWYQQTPGQGLQFLFEYFSETQRNKGNFPGRFSGRQFSNSRSEMNVSTLELGDSALYLCASSISTGVFNTDTQYFGPGTRLTVL.

The chain uses TRBV20-1 and TRBJ1-1; no clear D gene. There are 13 residues in the CDR3. V shed 4 bases and J shed 1 base, with 10 bases lying between them. Germline CDR1 reads DFQATT; CDR2 reads SNEGSKA (reference sequence). The CDR3 DNA reads as TGCAGTGCTACGAATAGAGGGAACACTGAAGCTTTCTTT. This encodes CSATNRGNTEAFF.

The chain has TRBV14 and TRBJ2-7; the D gene is possibly TRBD1 (6 bases). CDR3 length: 13 residues. V dropped 3 bases and J dropped 2 bases, with 8 bases sitting between them. Germline V gene sequence: CDR1 SGHDN, CDR2 FVKESK. The CDR3 sequence: CASSQGDTYEQYF. CDR3 DNA sequence: TGTGCCAGCAGCCAGGGGGACACCTACGAGCAGTACTTC.

This clonotype has just a few counts. The chain carries TRBV5-1 and TRBJ1-3; possibly TRBD1 for D (6 bases). V was pared by 0 bases and J by 4 bases, with 8 bases between. The CDR3 is 14 residues long. Germline lookup yields CDR1 SGHRS and CDR2 YFSETQ. CDR3 sequence reads: CASSLDRAGNTIYF. CDR3 coding DNA: TGCGCCAGCAGCTTGGACAGGGCCGGAAACACCATATATTTT.

The sample holds a few counts of this clonotype. V gene TRBV12-3 or TRBV12-4 combines with J gene TRBJ1-2; no reliable D call. This CDR3 region has 13 residues. The V end was cut by 5 bases, the J end by 4 bases, with 11 bases between. CDR3 in DNA: TGTGCCAGCAGTCCCTCCGTCCTCTATGGCTACACCTTC. Residues: CASSPSVLYGYTF.

This clonotype was picked up a small number of times. The V call is TRBV5-6, the J call TRBJ1-1; the D gene is possibly TRBD1 (5 bases). The ends were cut back, 1 base at V and 5 bases at J, with 21 bases in the middle. Germline CDR1 SGHDT, CDR2 YYEEEE. CDR3 length equals 17 residues. CDR3 sequence: CASSLLQGNGPKTEAFF. CDR3 sequence (DNA): TGTGCCAGCAGCTTGCTCCAGGGCAACGGACCAAAGACTGAAGCTTTCTTT.

The J gene is TRBJ2-1, the V gene TRBV6-1; 13 bases map to TRBD2. The CDR3 covers 15 residues. Germline lookup yields CDR1 MNHNS and CDR2 SASEGT. The ends lost 7 bases at V and 9 bases at J; junction bases unmatched: 9. CDR3 amino acids: CASTQRLAGGGEQFF. The CDR3 DNA sequence: TGTGCCAGCACCCAACGACTAGCGGGAGGAGGTGAGCAGTTCTTC.

This clonotype was detected only a few times. This CDR3 is CASSPKPVTGELFF. DNA for the CDR3: TGTGCCAGCAGCCCTAAGCCTGTCACCGGGGAGCTGTTTTTT. The J gene is TRBJ2-2, the V gene TRBV3-1, with no clear D. CDR3 size: 14 residues. V was cut by 4 bases and J by 4 bases, with 10 bases left in between. Germline CDR1 LGHDT, CDR2 YNNKEL (reference sequence).

This chain joins TRBV6-5 and TRBJ1-4, with 7 bases matching TRBD1. CDR3 length: 17 residues. V was clipped by 0 bases and J by 7 bases; unmatched bases: 11. CDR1 and CDR2 from the germline V gene are MNHEY and SVGAGI. CDR3 nucleotides: TGTGCCAGCAGTTACTCGCCCAAACAGGGGCGGGCTGAAAAACTGTTTTTT. Its translation: CASSYSPKQGRAEKLFF.

The chain uses TRBV28 and TRBJ2-7, with D possibly being TRBD2 (7 bases). Per the germline V gene, CDR1 is MDHEN and CDR2 is SYDVKM. The CDR3 has 13 residues. The V end was cut by 8 bases, the J end by 6 bases, with 17 bases between. In DNA, the CDR3 is TGTGCCAGCGAACAGGGAGGGCGCGCCGAGCAGTACTTC. It is translated as CASEQGGRAEQYF.